The 17 T cell receptor beta chains given below trace back to one sample, sequenced in a study of PD-L1 blockade in urothelial cancer. Here immunoSEQ multiplex PCR was the method, and the copy in TCRdb shows in-frame clones only, minus some. The table has about 30,000 clones, over 80% seen once. The material sequenced was PBMCs, taken around atezolizumab (anti-PD-L1) treatment. The receptors shown here come from a man aged 45 to 65 with urothelial cancer.

The gene calls are TRBV9 and TRBJ2-1; TRBD2 matches 9 bases. This CDR3 has 15 amino acids. V dropped 4 bases and J dropped 4; count of bases not matched to a gene: 6. CDR1 and CDR2 from the germline V gene are SGDLS and YYNGEE. CDR3 nucleotide sequence: TGTGCCAGCAGCCCCCCTAGCGGGGTGTACAATGAGCAGTTCTTC. Protein: CASSPPSGVYNEQFF.

The chain has TRBV30 and TRBJ1-5; 8 nucleotides agree with TRBD1. The V segment lost 0 bases and the J segment 4 bases; nucleotides outside the gene matches: 8. This CDR3 is built from 16 residues. Germline CDR1 and CDR2: GTSNPN and SVGIG (reference sequence). The CDR3 DNA follows: TGTGCCTGGAGTGTGGGTTGGACAGGGAGAAATCAGCCCCAGCATTTT. Its translation is CAWSVGWTGRNQPQHF.

The chain uses TRBV7-9 and TRBJ1-1; TRBD1 is a possible D gene (6 bases). This CDR3 comprises 14 residues. V lost 7 bases and J 6 bases, leaving 18 bases between the germline ends. Germline-derived CDR1 and CDR2 are SEHNR and FQNEAQ (reference sequence). CDR3 in amino acids: CASIPGQTNSEAFF. The CDR3 DNA is TGTGCCAGCATCCCAGGACAGACAAATTCTGAAGCTTTCTTT.

This chain joins TRBV7-2 and TRBJ1-4, with D perhaps matching TRBD1 (5 bases). Germline V gene lookup returns CDR1 SGHTA and CDR2 FQGNSA. Trimming left V 3 bases short and J 3 bases short, with 8 bases between. The CDR3 extends over 14 amino acids. CDR3 in amino acids: CASSLGGSNEKLFF. The CDR3, as DNA: TGTGCCAGCAGCTTGGGGGGATCTAATGAAAAACTGTTTTTT.

The rearrangement joins TRBV5-4 to TRBJ2-1; TRBD1 agrees at 11 bases. The CDR3 sequence is 15 residues long. The V gene's germline CDR1 is SGHNT and CDR2 YYREEE (reference sequence). V was pared by 4 bases and J by 6 bases, with 6 bases of the junction left unmatched. In nucleotides, the CDR3 is TGTGCCAGCAGCCTCCGGGACAGGGGGGCCAATGAGCAGTTCTTC. Protein sequence: CASSLRDRGANEQFF.

The chain recombines TRBV7-2 with TRBJ2-7, with 7 positions matching TRBD2. CDR3 length: 17 amino acids. Germline trimming cut 1 base from V and 4 bases from J; bases unmatched to any gene: 13. From germline, CDR1 is SGHTA and CDR2 FQGNSA. The CDR3 spells CASSLVSGTADRYEQYF. CDR3 nucleotide sequence: TGTGCCAGCAGCTTAGTAAGCGGGACGGCTGACCGGTACGAGCAGTACTTC.

This chain uses TRBV5-4 with TRBJ2-3; 11 bases agree with TRBD1. CDR1 and CDR2 (germline): SGHNT, YYREEE (reference sequence). V lost 5 bases, J lost 5 bases, and 10 bases stayed unmatched. This CDR3 region has 16 residues. The CDR3 DNA is TGTGCCAGCAGTAAACAACCGGGACAGGGGGAAGATACGCAGTATTTT. Amino acid sequence: CASSKQPGQGEDTQYF. The variable domain in full, with the rest retrieved from reference TRBV5-4 and TRBJ2-3, is ETGVTQSPTHLIKTRGQQVTLRCSSQSGHNTVSWYQQALGQGPQFIFQYYREEENGRGNFPPRFSGLQFPNYSSELNVNALELDDSALYLCASSKQPGQGEDTQYFGPGTRLTVL.

This rearrangement joins TRBV11-2 to TRBJ2-7, with 9 bases aligning to TRBD1. Germline V gene data show CDR1 as SGHAT and CDR2 as FQNNGV. V lost 0 bases and J lost 5; bases outside the gene matches: 5. The CDR3 is 15 residues long. The CDR3: CASSLEGQGPDEQYF. CDR3 in DNA: TGTGCCAGCAGCTTAGAGGGACAGGGTCCCGACGAGCAGTACTTC.

The chain couples TRBV28 to TRBJ2-7; D gene uncertain. The CDR3 totals 11 residues. V dropped 5 bases and J dropped 3 bases, with 5 bases sitting between them. CDR1 is MDHEN and CDR2 is SYDVKM in the germline V gene. The CDR3, as DNA: TGTGCCAGCAGTCAAAACTACGAGCAGTACTTC. Translating gives CASSQNYEQYF.

The J gene is TRBJ2-1, the V gene TRBV11-3; the match to TRBD2 covers 8 bases. The CDR3 totals 14 residues. Germline V lookup: CDR1 SGHNT, CDR2 YENEEA. Trimming cost V 3 bases and J 7 bases; bases outside gene matches: 5. CDR3 sequence (DNA): TGTGCCAGCAGCTTGGGAGCGGGGGCAAATGAGCAGTTCTTC. It specifies CASSLGAGANEQFF.

The gene calls are TRBV5-1 and TRBJ2-5, with TRBD2 matching over 8 bases. With 4 bases clipped from V and 4 bases from J, the junction kept 9 bases outside the gene matches. The CDR3 contains 15 residues. The germline CDR1 and CDR2 sequences are SGHRS and YFSETQ. CDR3 in DNA: TGCGCCAGCAGCATCTTAGCGGGATCAGGAGAGACCCAGTACTTC. Residues: CASSILAGSGETQYF.

The chain uses TRBV4-1 and TRBJ2-2; D gene unclear. V was cut by 0 bases and J by 1 base, with 6 bases left in between. This CDR3 region has 15 residues. From germline, CDR1 is MGHRA and CDR2 YSYEKL. The CDR3 here is CASSQEAKNTGELFF. In DNA, the CDR3 is TGCGCCAGCAGCCAAGAAGCCAAGAACACCGGGGAGCTGTTTTTT.

The chain recombines TRBV25-1 with TRBJ1-5; tentative D call: TRBD1 (5 bases). V dropped 5 bases and J dropped 2 bases, with 13 bases sitting between them. The germline gives CDR1 MGHDK, CDR2 SYGVNS. This CDR3 comprises 15 residues. CDR3 DNA sequence: TGTGCCAGCAGTTCCCGCGGGGGTGGCAATCAGCCCCAGCATTTT. Protein: CASSSRGGGNQPQHF.

This clone appeared a single time. The rearrangement joins TRBV30 to TRBJ1-1; no definite D call. The CDR3 sequence is 12 residues long. V was cut by 7 bases and J by 3 bases, with 12 bases left in between. Per the germline V gene, CDR1 is GTSNPN and CDR2 is SVGIG (reference sequence). CDR3 coding DNA: TGTGCCTTCTCAAAAGACTACACTGAAGCTTTCTTT. Translated, it gives CAFSKDYTEAFF.

The chain combines TRBV27 with TRBJ2-7; 10 bases align to TRBD1. The CDR3 runs 14 residues. Germline values: CDR1 MNHEY, CDR2 SMNVEV (reference sequence). The J segment lost 3 bases and the V segment lost 5 bases, leaving 4 bases of the junction unmatched. CDR3 in DNA: TGTGCCAGCAGTCCCCGGGACAGGGGCTACGAGCAGTACTTC. Protein: CASSPRDRGYEQYF.

The chain recombines TRBV7-9 with TRBJ2-2; a possible D gene is TRBD1 (5 bases). Germline CDR1 reads SEHNR; CDR2 reads FQNEAQ (reference sequence). The CDR3 runs 14 residues. Trimming left V 2 bases short and J 6 bases short, with 10 bases between. The CDR3 DNA follows: TGTGCCAGCAGCTTAAGGGGCGGACCCGGGGAGCTGTTTTTT. Protein: CASSLRGGPGELFF.

This clone came up a few times. J is TRBJ1-4 and V is TRBV4-1, with a tentative D call TRBD1 (6 bases). Trimming took 4 bases from V and 6 from J, leaving 21 bases between them. The germline gives CDR1 MGHRA, CDR2 YSYEKL. CDR3 length: 17 residues. This chain's CDR3 is CASSRGEVGAMDEKLFF. In DNA form, the CDR3 reads TGCGCCAGCAGCCGGGGAGAGGTGGGGGCCATGGATGAAAAACTGTTTTTT.